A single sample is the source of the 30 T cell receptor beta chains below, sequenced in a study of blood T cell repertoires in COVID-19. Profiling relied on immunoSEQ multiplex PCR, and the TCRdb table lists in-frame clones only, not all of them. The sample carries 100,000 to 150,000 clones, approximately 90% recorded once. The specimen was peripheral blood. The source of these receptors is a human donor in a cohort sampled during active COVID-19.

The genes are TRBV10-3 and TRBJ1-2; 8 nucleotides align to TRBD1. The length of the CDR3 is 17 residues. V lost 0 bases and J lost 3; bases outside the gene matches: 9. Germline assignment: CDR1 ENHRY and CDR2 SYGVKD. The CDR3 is CAISESALTGDYYGYTF. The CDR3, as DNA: TGTGCCATCAGTGAGTCGGCGCTGACAGGGGATTACTATGGCTACACCTTC.

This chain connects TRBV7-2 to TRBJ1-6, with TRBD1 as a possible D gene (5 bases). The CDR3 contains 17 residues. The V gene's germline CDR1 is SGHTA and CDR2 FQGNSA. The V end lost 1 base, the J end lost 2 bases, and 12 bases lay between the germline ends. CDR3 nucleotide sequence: TGTGCCAGCAGCTTAGTCGCGGGGGGAGCCTATAATTCACCCCTCCACTTT. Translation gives CASSLVAGGAYNSPLHF. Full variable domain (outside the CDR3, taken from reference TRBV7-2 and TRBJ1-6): GAGVSQSPSNKVTEKGKDVELRCDPISGHTALYWYRQSLGQGLEFLIYFQGNSAPDKSGLPSDRFSAERTGGSVSTLTIQRTQQEDSAVYLCASSLVAGGAYNSPLHFGNGTRLTVT.

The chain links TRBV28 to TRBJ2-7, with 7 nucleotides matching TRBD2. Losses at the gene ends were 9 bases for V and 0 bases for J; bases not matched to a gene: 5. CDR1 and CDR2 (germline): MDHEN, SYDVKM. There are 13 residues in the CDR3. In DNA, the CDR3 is TGTGCCAGTTGGACTAGTCACTCCTACGAGCAGTACTTC. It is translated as CASWTSHSYEQYF.

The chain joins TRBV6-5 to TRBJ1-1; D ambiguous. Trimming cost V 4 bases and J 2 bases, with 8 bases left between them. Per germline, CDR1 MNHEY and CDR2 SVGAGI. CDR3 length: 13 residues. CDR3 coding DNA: TGTGCCAGCAGTTGGAGGTTAAACACTGAAGCTTTCTTT. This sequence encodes CASSWRLNTEAFF.

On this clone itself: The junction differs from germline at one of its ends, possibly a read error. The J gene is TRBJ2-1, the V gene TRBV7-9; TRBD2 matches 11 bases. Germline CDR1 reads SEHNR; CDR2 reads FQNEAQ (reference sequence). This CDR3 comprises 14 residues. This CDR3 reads CASSVAGGWNEQFF. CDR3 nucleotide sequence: TGTGCCAGCAGCGTAGCGGGGGGGTGGAATGAGCAGTTCTTC. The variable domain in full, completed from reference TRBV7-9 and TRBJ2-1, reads DTGVSQNPRHKITKRGQNVTFRCDPISEHNRLYWYRQTLGQGPEFLTYFQNEAQLEKSRLLSDRFSAERPKGSFSTLEIQRTEQGDSAMYLCASSVAGGWNEQFFGPGTRLTVL.

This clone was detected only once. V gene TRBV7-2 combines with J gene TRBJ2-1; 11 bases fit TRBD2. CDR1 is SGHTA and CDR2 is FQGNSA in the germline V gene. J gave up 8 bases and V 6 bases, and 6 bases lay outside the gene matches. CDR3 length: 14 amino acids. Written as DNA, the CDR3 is TGTGCCAGCAGACTAGCGGGAGTTCGGGATGAGCAGTTCTTC. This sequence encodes CASRLAGVRDEQFF.

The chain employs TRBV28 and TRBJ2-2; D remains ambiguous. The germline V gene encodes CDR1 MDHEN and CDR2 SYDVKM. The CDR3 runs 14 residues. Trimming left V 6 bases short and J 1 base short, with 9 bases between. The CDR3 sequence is CASSVGRNTGELFF. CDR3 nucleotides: TGTGCCAGCAGCGTTGGCAGGAACACCGGGGAGCTGTTTTTT.

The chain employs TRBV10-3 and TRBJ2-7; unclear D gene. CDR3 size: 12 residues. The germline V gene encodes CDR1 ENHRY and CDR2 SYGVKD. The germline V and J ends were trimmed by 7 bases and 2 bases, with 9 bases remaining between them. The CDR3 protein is CAIMPRAYEQYF. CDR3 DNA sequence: TGTGCCATCATGCCCCGGGCCTACGAGCAGTACTTC.

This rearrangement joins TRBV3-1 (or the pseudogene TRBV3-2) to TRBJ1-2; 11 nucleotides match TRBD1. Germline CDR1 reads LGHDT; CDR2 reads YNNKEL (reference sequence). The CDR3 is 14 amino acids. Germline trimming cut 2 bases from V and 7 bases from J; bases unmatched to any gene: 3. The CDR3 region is CASSQRDRGSGYTF. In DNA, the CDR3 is TGTGCCAGCAGCCAACGGGACAGGGGGTCTGGCTACACCTTC.

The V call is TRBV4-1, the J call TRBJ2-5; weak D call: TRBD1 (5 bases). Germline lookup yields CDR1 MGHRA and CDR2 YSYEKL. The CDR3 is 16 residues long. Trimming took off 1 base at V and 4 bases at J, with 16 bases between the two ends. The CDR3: CASSQVDTQGRETQYF. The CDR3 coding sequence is TGCGCCAGCAGCCAAGTAGATACGCAGGGAAGAGAGACCCAGTACTTC.

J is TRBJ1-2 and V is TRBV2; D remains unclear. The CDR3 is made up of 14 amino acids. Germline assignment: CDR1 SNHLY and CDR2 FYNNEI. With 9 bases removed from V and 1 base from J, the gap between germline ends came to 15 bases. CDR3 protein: CASPLDSFNYGYTF. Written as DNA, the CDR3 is TGTGCCAGTCCTCTAGACTCCTTTAACTATGGCTACACCTTC.

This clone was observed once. Written as DNA, the CDR3 is TGTGCCAGCACCCGGACAGGCAACGAGCAGTACTTC. Its protein is CASTRTGNEQYF. J is TRBJ2-7 and V is TRBV7-9; 7 bases fit TRBD1. CDR1 and CDR2 (germline): SEHNR, FQNEAQ (reference sequence). With V trimmed by 7 bases and J by 5 bases, 5 bases remained unmatched. This CDR3 is 12 amino acids long. Together with reference TRBV7-9 and TRBJ2-7, the CDR3 gives the full variable domain: DTGVSQNPRHKITKRGQNVTFRCDPISEHNRLYWYRQTLGQGPEFLTYFQNEAQLEKSRLLSDRFSAERPKGSFSTLEIQRTEQGDSAMYLCASTRTGNEQYFGPGTRLTVT.

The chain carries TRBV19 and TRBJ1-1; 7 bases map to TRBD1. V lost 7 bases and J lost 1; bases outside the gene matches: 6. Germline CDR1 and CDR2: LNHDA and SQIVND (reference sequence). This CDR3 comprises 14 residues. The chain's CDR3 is CASTPTGRNTEAFF. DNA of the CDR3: TGTGCCAGTACCCCGACAGGGAGGAACACTGAAGCTTTCTTT.

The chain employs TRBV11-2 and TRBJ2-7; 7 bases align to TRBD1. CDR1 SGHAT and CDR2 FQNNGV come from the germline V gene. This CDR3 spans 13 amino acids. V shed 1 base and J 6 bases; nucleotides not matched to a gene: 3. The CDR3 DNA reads TGTGCCAGCAGCTTAGCAGGGGGTAGCGAGCAGTACTTC. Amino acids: CASSLAGGSEQYF.

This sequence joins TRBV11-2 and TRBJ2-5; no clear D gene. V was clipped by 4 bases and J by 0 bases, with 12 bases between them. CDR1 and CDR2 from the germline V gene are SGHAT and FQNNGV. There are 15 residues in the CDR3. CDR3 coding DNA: TGTGCCAGCAGCTCAATCGATCAGTACCAAGAGACCCAGTACTTC. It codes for CASSSIDQYQETQYF. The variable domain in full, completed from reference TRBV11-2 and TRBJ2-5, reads EAGVAQSPRYKIIEKRQSVAFWCNPISGHATLYWYQQILGQGPKLLIQFQNNGVVDDSQLPKDRFSAERLKGVDSTLKIQPAKLEDSAVYLCASSSIDQYQETQYFGPGTRLLVL.

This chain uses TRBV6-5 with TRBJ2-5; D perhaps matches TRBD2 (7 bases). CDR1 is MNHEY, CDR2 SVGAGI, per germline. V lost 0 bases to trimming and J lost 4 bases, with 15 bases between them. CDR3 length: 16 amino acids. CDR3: CASSYSGAGVGETQYF. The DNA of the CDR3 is TGTGCCAGCAGTTACTCGGGGGCGGGGGTCGGAGAGACCCAGTACTTC.

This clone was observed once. The CDR3 sequence: CASSVAGEGEQYF. CDR3 DNA: TGCGCCAGCAGCGTAGCGGGAGAGGGAGAGCAGTACTTC. The chain couples TRBV5-1 to TRBJ2-7; 9 bases align to TRBD2. V dropped 4 bases and J dropped 7; count of bases not matched to a gene: 6. This CDR3 region has 13 residues. CDR1 is SGHRS and CDR2 is YFSETQ in the germline V gene.

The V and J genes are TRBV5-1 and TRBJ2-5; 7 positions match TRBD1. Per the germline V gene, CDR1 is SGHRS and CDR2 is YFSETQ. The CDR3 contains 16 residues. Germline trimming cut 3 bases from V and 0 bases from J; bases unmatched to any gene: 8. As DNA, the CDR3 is TGCGCCAGCAGCTCCCGGGACAGTGTGTACCAAGAGACCCAGTACTTC. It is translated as CASSSRDSVYQETQYF.

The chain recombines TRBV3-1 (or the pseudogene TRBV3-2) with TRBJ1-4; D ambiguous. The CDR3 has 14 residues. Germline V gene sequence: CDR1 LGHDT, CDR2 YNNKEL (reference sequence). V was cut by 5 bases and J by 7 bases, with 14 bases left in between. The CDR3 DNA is TGTGCCAGCAGCTCACGACGGGATGTTGAAAAACTGTTTTTT. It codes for CASSSRRDVEKLFF.

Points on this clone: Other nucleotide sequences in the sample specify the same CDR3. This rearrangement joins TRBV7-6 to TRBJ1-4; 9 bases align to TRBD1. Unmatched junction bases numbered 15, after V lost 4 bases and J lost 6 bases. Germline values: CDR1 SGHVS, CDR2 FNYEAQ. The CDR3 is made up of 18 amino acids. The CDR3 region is CASSSRRGQGSEDEKLFF. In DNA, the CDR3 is TGTGCCAGCAGCTCCCGAAGGGGACAGGGCTCCGAAGATGAAAAACTGTTTTTT.

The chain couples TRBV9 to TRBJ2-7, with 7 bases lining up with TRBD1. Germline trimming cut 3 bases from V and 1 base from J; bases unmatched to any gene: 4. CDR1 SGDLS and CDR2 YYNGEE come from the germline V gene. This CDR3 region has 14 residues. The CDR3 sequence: CASSGQGRSYEQYF. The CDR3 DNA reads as TGTGCCAGCAGCGGACAGGGACGGTCCTACGAGCAGTACTTC.

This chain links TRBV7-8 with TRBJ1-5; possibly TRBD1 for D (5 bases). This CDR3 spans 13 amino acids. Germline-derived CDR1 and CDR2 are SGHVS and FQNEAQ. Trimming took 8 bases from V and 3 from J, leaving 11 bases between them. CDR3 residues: CASAYRNNQPQHF. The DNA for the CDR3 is TGTGCCAGCGCCTACAGGAACAATCAGCCCCAGCATTTT.

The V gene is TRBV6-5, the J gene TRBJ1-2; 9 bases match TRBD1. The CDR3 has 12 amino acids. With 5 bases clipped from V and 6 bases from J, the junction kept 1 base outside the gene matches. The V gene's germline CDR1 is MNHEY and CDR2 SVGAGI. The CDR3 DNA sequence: TGTGCCAGCAGTAGGACAGGGGATGGCTACACCTTC. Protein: CASSRTGDGYTF.

In nucleotides, the CDR3 is TGTGCCAGCAGCGTAGCTTCAGGGACTGAAGCTTTCTTT. Its protein product is CASSVASGTEAFF. J is TRBJ1-1 and V is TRBV9, with D tentatively TRBD1 (5 bases). V was trimmed by 0 bases and J by 5 bases, leaving 8 bases between them. CDR1 SGDLS and CDR2 YYNGEE come from the germline V gene. This CDR3 has 13 residues.

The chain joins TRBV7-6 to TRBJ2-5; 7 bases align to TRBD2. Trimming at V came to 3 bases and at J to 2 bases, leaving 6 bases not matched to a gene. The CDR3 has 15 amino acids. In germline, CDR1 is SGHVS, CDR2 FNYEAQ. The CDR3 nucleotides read TGTGCCAGCAGCTTGGTAGCGGGCTATCAAGAGACCCAGTACTTC. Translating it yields CASSLVAGYQETQYF. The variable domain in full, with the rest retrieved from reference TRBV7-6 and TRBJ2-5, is GAGVSQSPRYKVTKRGQDVALRCDPISGHVSLYWYRQALGQGPEFLTYFNYEAQQDKSGLPNDRFSAERPEGSISTLTIQRTEQRDSAMYRCASSLVAGYQETQYFGPGTRLLVL.

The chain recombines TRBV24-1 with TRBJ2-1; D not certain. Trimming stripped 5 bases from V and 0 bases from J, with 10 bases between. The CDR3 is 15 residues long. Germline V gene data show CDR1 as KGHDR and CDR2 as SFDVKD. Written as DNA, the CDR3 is TGTGCCACCAGTGGTTCGTTTAGCTCCTACAATGAGCAGTTCTTC. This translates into CATSGSFSSYNEQFF.

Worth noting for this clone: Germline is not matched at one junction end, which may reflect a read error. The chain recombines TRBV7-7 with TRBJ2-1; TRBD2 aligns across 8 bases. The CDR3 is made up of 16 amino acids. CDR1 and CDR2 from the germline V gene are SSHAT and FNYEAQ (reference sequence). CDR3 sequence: CASSPTGTSVWGEQFF. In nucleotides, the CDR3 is TGTGCTAGCAGCCCTACCGGGACTAGTGTGTGGGGCGAGCAGTTCTTC.

This CDR3 reads CASSLGELAPSSYEQYF. In DNA, the CDR3 is TGTGCCAGCAGTCTTGGAGAATTAGCCCCAAGCTCCTACGAGCAGTACTTC. The rearrangement uses TRBV28 and TRBJ2-7; no clear D gene. With 5 bases removed from V and 0 bases from J, the gap between germline ends came to 20 bases. The CDR3 length is 17 residues. Germline CDR1 MDHEN, CDR2 SYDVKM.

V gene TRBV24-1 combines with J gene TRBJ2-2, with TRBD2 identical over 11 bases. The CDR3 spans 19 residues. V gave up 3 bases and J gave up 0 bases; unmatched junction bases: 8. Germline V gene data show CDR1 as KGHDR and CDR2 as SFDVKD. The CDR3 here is CATSDLGLAGRPNTGELFF. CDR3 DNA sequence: TGTGCCACCAGTGATCTAGGACTAGCGGGCCGACCGAACACCGGGGAGCTGTTTTTT.

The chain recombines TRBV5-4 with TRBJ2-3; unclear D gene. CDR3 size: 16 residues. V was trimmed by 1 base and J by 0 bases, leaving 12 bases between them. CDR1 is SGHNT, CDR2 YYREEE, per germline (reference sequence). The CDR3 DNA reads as TGTGCCAGCAGCTTGAGGCTCACTACTAGCACAGATACGCAGTATTTT. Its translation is CASSLRLTTSTDTQYF.